This T cell receptor (beta chain) was observed in a study of blood T cell repertoires in COVID-19. Overall study: PBMCs, B-cell-depleted T cells, or T cells provided the cDNA or gDNA that made up the material.

This CDR3 has 12 residues. Germline V gene data show CDR1 as SGHAT and CDR2 as FQNNGV. Trimming took 4 bases from V and 2 from J, leaving 5 bases between them. Sequencing used immunoSEQ multiplex PCR; TCRdb keeps in-frame clones, though not all of them. The table has around 310,000 clones, 90% seen once. A Seattle source enrolled patients during active infection and followed them longitudinally. The rearrangement joins TRBV11-2 to TRBJ1-2, with D hard to call. The source material was peripheral blood. The receptor was isolated from a woman between 40 and 55 years old with COVID-19, enrolled during active disease. CDR3 loop: CASSWANYGYTF. CDR3 sequence (DNA): TGTGCCAGCAGCTGGGCAAACTATGGCTACACCTTC.